This T cell receptor beta chain derives from a study of T-cell reconstitution after alpha-beta-depleted transplantation in children. V shed 8 bases and J shed 6 bases, with 14 bases lying between them. Germline CDR1 and CDR2: MNHEY and SVGAGI. The CDR3 contains 12 residues. The sample holds a few counts of this clonotype. TCRbeta library preparation incorporated unique molecular identifiers. TCRdb itself ran the PCR reads through MiXCR, one entry per CDR3 protein. The sample consists of about 230,000 distinct CDR3 sequences, about a tenth of them appearing once. The chain uses TRBV6-5 and TRBJ2-7; D is perhaps TRBD1 (5 bases). Here the sequenced sample was PBMCs from the stem cell graft donor, taken from the stem cell graft. The TCR comes from a human donor who donated a stem cell graft to a child with acute lymphoblastic leukemia. CDR3 sequence (DNA): TGTGCCAGCGGGCCCCAGGACACCGAGCAGTACTTC. Its translation: CASGPQDTEQYF.